The present T cell receptor beta chain was sequenced within a study of T cells expressing NK-cell markers. The CDR3 is made up of 13 amino acids. Germline loops: CDR1 MDHEN, CDR2 SYDVKM. TCRdb reprocessed the 5' RACE reads, with one entry per CDR3 protein and no DNA. This table lists around 100,000 distinct CDR3 sequences. The sequence came from a woman aged 18-69 years in good health. The sample taken for sequencing was blood T cells: a sorted CD56 or NKG2C T cell subset, CD4+ or CD8+ T cells, or bulk PBMC T cells (not recorded which). J is TRBJ2-7 and V is TRBV28. The CDR3 protein is CASSLPRAAEQYF.